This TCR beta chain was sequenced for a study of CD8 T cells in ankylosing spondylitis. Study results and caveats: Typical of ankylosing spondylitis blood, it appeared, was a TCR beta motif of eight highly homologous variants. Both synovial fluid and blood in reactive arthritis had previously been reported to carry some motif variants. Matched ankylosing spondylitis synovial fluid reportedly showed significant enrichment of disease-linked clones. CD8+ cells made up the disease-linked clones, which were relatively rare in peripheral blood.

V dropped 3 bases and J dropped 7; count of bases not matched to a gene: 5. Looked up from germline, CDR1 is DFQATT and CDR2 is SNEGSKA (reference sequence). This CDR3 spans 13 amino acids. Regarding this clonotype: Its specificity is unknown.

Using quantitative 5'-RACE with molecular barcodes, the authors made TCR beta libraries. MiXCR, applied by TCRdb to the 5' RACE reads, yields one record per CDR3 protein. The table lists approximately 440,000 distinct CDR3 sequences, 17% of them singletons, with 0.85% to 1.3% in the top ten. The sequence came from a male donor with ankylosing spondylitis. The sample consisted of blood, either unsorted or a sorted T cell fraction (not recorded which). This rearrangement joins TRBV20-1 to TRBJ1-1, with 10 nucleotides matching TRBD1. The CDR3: CSARPDRGFEAFF. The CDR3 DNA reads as TGCAGTGCTAGGCCGGACAGGGGGTTTGAAGCTTTCTTT.